The clone carrying this T cell receptor beta chain was recorded at least ten times. Its matching antigen is unknown. The sample is drawn from a study of response to subunit inactivated influenza vaccine. Overall study findings and caveats: Every seasonal influenza vaccination brings in few new T cells, the authors suggested.

In germline, CDR1 is SGHTA, CDR2 FQGNSA. The CDR3 covers 14 residues. V lost 0 bases to trimming and J lost 2 bases, with 8 bases between them. One entry per CDR3 protein, called by TCRdb with MiXCR from the RT-PCR reads. The sample comprises around 760,000 distinct CDR3 sequences, approximately 15% of which are singletons, and 5.5% to 7% rests with the top ten. The sequences come from PBMCs from blood, collected 14 to 15 days before vaccination. V usage is TRBV7-2 and J usage is TRBJ2-7, with D possibly being TRBD2 (5 bases). This sequence was found in a middle-aged man who received an inactivated influenza vaccine. The CDR3 spells CASSLAAGTYEQYF. CDR3 coding DNA: TGTGCCAGCAGCTTAGCGGCGGGCACCTACGAGCAGTACTTC.